Shown below are 14 T cell receptor beta chains from a single sample sequenced in a study of shared clonotypes between healthy human individuals. Sequencing used immunoSEQ multiplex PCR; TCRdb keeps in-frame clones, though not all of them. The sample has 800,000 to 950,000 clones; 96% are singletons. CD45RO-negative cells were positively selected for CCR7, leaving out terminally differentiated effector memory CD45RA+ cells. Specimen: naive CD8+ T cells sorted from blood. The source is a young man in good health.

The V gene is TRBV6-5, the J gene TRBJ1-4, with D hard to call. The CDR3 loop spans 14 amino acids. The V and J ends lost 1 base and 12 bases respectively, with 15 bases between them. Per germline, CDR1 MNHEY and CDR2 SVGAGI. This chain's CDR3 is CASSYFGPWTELFF. The DNA of the CDR3 is TGTGCCAGCAGTTACTTTGGGCCCTGGACCGAACTGTTTTTT.

The V gene is TRBV29-1, the J gene TRBJ2-1; D unresolved. The V end was cut by 6 bases, the J end by 8 bases, with 11 bases between. Per the germline V gene, CDR1 is SQVTM and CDR2 is ANQGSEA. The CDR3 is made up of 11 amino acids. Here the CDR3 reads CSVDTWDEQFF. In nucleotides, the CDR3 is TGCAGCGTCGACACCTGGGATGAGCAGTTCTTC.

The J gene is TRBJ2-7, the V gene TRBV6-5; 7 nucleotides agree with TRBD2. Germline V gene sequence: CDR1 MNHEY, CDR2 SVGAGI. The CDR3 is made up of 14 amino acids. The V and J ends lost 0 bases and 3 bases, in that order; junction bases with no gene match: 2. The CDR3 DNA reads as TGTGCCAGCAGTTACTCGGCGGGGGACTACGAGCAGTACTTC. It yields the protein CASSYSAGDYEQYF.

This chain links TRBV29-1 with TRBJ2-7, with D perhaps matching TRBD2 (6 bases). Germline CDR1 and CDR2: SQVTM and ANQGSEA. V lost 5 bases and J lost 2, with 10 bases in between. CDR3 length: 12 amino acids. The CDR3 here is CSVSGPTYEQYF. Written as DNA, the CDR3 is TGCAGCGTTAGCGGGCCCACCTACGAGCAGTACTTC.

As concerns this clone: Other DNA variants within this sample encode the same CDR3. The rearrangement links TRBV14 to TRBJ2-7; D is unclear. The germline gives CDR1 SGHDN, CDR2 FVKESK. The CDR3 consists of 11 residues. The ends were cut back, 4 bases at V and 4 bases at J, with 5 bases in the middle. The CDR3 region has the DNA TGTGCCAGCAGCCCCGGATACGAGCAGTACTTC. This sequence encodes CASSPGYEQYF.

The genes are TRBV6-1 and TRBJ2-7; TRBD1 matches at 7 bases. Germline loops: CDR1 MNHNS, CDR2 SASEGT. This CDR3 region has 15 residues. Trimming took 1 base from V and 5 from J; bases not matched to a gene: 8. CDR3: CASSEGRDRVNEQYF. For the CDR3, the DNA is TGTGCCAGCAGTGAAGGGAGAGACAGGGTAAACGAGCAGTACTTC.

V usage is TRBV6-5 and J usage is TRBJ2-7; D is possibly TRBD1 (7 bases). Germline CDR1 MNHEY, CDR2 SVGAGI. The V end lost 0 bases, the J end lost 3 bases, and 12 bases lay between the germline ends. CDR3 length equals 15 residues. CDR3 sequence reads: CASSYSRQGGYEQYF. CDR3 coding DNA: TGTGCCAGCAGTTACTCCCGACAGGGAGGCTACGAGCAGTACTTC.

The chain employs TRBV18 and TRBJ1-1; D gene ambiguous. The CDR3 is 13 amino acids. Germline values: CDR1 KGHSH, CDR2 LQKENI. V was trimmed by 2 bases and J by 3 bases, leaving 7 bases between them. CDR3 in DNA: TGTGCCAGCTCACCAGGGTCCTACACTGAAGCTTTCTTT. Its translation: CASSPGSYTEAFF. The entire variable domain, with the rest obtained from reference TRBV18 and TRBJ1-1, is as follows: NAGVMQNPRHLVRRRGQEARLRCSPMKGHSHVYWYRQLPEEGLKFMVYLQKENIIDESGMPKERFSAEFPKEGPSILRIQQVVRGDSAAYFCASSPGSYTEAFFGQGTRLTVV.

With respect to this clone: Other DNA sequences in this sample translate to the same CDR3. V usage is TRBV19 and J usage is TRBJ2-1; 8 positions agree with TRBD2. Looked up from germline, CDR1 is LNHDA and CDR2 is SQIVND (reference sequence). V was clipped by 2 bases and J by 3 bases; unmatched bases: 0. The CDR3 loop spans 14 amino acids. CDR3: CASSISGSYNEQFF. The CDR3 coding sequence is TGTGCCAGTAGTATAAGCGGGAGCTACAATGAGCAGTTCTTC. The whole variable domain, remainder taken from reference TRBV19 and TRBJ2-1, is DGGITQSPKYLFRKEGQNVTLSCEQNLNHDAMYWYRQDPGQGLRLIYYSQIVNDFQKGDIAEGYSVSREKKESFPLTVTSAQKNPTAFYLCASSISGSYNEQFFGPGTRLTVL.

This chain uses TRBV14 with TRBJ1-1, with 7 positions matching TRBD1. Germline trimming cut 1 base from V and 5 bases from J; bases unmatched to any gene: 4. Germline V gene lookup returns CDR1 SGHDN and CDR2 FVKESK. The CDR3 covers 14 residues. Here the CDR3 DNA reads TGTGCCAGCAGCCAAGGGAGGGGGCAAACTGAAGCTTTCTTT. Its protein product is CASSQGRGQTEAFF.

The genes are TRBV27 and TRBJ2-3; the match to TRBD1 covers 7 bases. Losses at the gene ends were 5 bases for V and 5 bases for J; bases not matched to a gene: 13. Germline V lookup: CDR1 MNHEY, CDR2 SMNVEV (reference sequence). The CDR3 has 16 amino acids. CDR3: CASSTTSGTVRDTQYF. CDR3 nucleotides: TGTGCCAGCAGTACAACCTCCGGGACAGTCAGAGATACGCAGTATTTT.

The chain employs TRBV2 and TRBJ2-1; the D gene is possibly TRBD2 (6 bases). Germline V gene sequence: CDR1 SNHLY, CDR2 FYNNEI. This CDR3 spans 15 amino acids. The V and J ends lost 3 bases and 8 bases respectively, with 17 bases between them. In DNA form, the CDR3 reads TGTGCCAGCAGTGAGTTCGGAGGGCTGCCCTATGAGCAGTTCTTC. This translates into CASSEFGGLPYEQFF. The full variable domain, completed using reference TRBV2 and TRBJ2-1, is EPEVTQTPSHQVTQMGQEVILRCVPISNHLYFYWYRQILGQKVEFLVSFYNNEISEKSEIFDDQFSVERPDGSNFTLKIRSTKLEDSAMYFCASSEFGGLPYEQFFGPGTRLTVL.

The chain has TRBV27 and TRBJ1-5; D remains unclear. This CDR3 is built from 12 residues. The ends were cut back, 6 bases at V and 4 bases at J, with 7 bases in the middle. The germline V gene has CDR1 MNHEY and CDR2 SMNVEV (reference sequence). The DNA of the CDR3 is TGTGCCAGCAGGGACTCAAATCAGCCCCAGCATTTT. This translates into CASRDSNQPQHF.

The chain has TRBV6-6 and TRBJ1-4; D might be TRBD1 (6 bases). Trimming removed 2 bases at V and 7 bases at J, with 17 bases between. The V gene's germline CDR1 is MNHNY and CDR2 SVGAGI (reference sequence). The CDR3 covers 16 residues. CDR3 DNA sequence: TGTGCCAGCAGTTACGTTCCTGGGGGGCCCCTTGAAAAACTGTTTTTT. This sequence encodes CASSYVPGGPLEKLFF.